Given below is one T cell receptor (beta chain) in context. Profiling relied on immunoSEQ multiplex PCR, and the TCRdb table lists in-frame clones only, not all of them. The table records roughly 2.1 million clones, approximately 94% of them present only once. CDR1 SQVTM and CDR2 ANQGSEA come from the germline V gene. J lost 8 bases, V lost 5 bases, and 9 bases had no gene match. The CDR3 is 14 amino acids. The source of the sample is a study of shared clonotypes between healthy human individuals. Across the study: The study drew on two women and a few men aged 18 to 49 as donors.

The naive CD8 fraction comprised CD45RO-negative cells positively selected for CCR7 and excluded terminally differentiated effector memory CD45RA+ cells. The clonotype originates from a man between 18 and 29 years old in good health. Some clones in this sample may be carry-over from other donors' samples. The specimen sequenced was naive CD8+ T cells from PBMCs. This sequence joins TRBV29-1 and TRBJ1-2; 12 bases agree with TRBD1. The CDR3: CSVTGTGGLGGYTF. In nucleotides, the CDR3 is TGCAGCGTTACCGGGACAGGGGGCTTAGGCGGCTACACCTTC. The whole variable domain, remainder taken from reference TRBV29-1 and TRBJ1-2, is SAVISQKPSRDICQRGTSLTIQCQVDSQVTMMFWYRQQPGQSLTLIATANQGSEATYESGFVIDKFPISRPNLTFSTLTVSNMSPEDSSIYLCSVTGTGGLGGYTFGSGTRLTVV.